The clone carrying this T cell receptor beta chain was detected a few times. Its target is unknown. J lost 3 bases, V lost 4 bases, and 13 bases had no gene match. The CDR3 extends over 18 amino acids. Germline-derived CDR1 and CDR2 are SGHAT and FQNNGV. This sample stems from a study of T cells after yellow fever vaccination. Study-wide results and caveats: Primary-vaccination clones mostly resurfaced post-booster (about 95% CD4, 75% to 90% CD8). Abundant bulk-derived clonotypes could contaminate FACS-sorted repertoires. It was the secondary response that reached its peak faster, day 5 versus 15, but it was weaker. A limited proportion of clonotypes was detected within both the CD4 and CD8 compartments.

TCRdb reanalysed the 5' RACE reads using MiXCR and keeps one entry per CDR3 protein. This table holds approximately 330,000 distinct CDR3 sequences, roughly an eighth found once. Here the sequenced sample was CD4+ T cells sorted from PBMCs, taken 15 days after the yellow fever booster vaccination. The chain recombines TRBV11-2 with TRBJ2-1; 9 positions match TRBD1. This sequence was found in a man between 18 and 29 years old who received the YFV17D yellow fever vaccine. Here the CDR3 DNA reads TGTGCCAGCAGCTCGATCCGCTCCGGGACAGGGAGCTACAATGAGCAGTTCTTC. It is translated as CASSSIRSGTGSYNEQFF.